The TCR beta chain under discussion was sequenced for a study of blood T cell repertoires in COVID-19 (dated by TCRdb to about 2020). In the study overall: Collaborator samples came from the United States, Italy and Spain and covered acute and convalescent phases of COVID-19. Subjects who had been exposed to COVID-19, were actively infected with it, or had recovered from it provided the deeply sampled blood TCRbeta repertoires that made up the dataset. The material from the prospective study consisted of cDNA or gDNA derived from T cells, B-cell-depleted T cells, or PBMCs. Samples came from the ongoing ImmuneRACE study (first 160 participants) plus 1,254 subjects from 6 global collaborators. Where HLA class I and class II types were available, the types were taken from metadata supplied by the sample provider, not from assay-based typing. Nearly every sample came with metadata listing a de-identified subject ID, COVID-19 status, age in years and sex. The repertoires were released in a freely available public database intended as a resource for research on the immune response to SARS-CoV-2.

The research as a whole found: The quantity of clinical and demographic metadata differed by source and by participant and was supplied without curation.

The collaborating institutions used their own protocols to collect whole blood in K2EDTA tubes. For TCRbeta analysis, collaborators shipped samples in one of three forms: frozen whole blood, isolated PBMCs, or DNA extracted from either of those sample types. TCRbeta CDR3 regions were amplified from genomic DNA by means of the immunoSEQ Assay, a bias-controlled multiplex PCR. The authors processed their data as follows. The number of nucleated cells in each sample was estimated by amplification of reference gene primers within the assay. To quantify the absolute abundance of each unique TCRbeta CDR3 rearrangement, sequence reads were collapsed and filtered. For each sample, productive Simpson clonality was calculated by taking the square root of Simpson's diversity index across productive rearrangements. Imported from immuneACCESS, the table was reduced by TCRdb to in-frame sequences with V and J called. These copies leave out some clones; in studies compared against another copy, an unresolved V gene accounts for under half, and the cause of the remainder is not known. V and J calls and clone size are given by that table; D and trimming were obtained from the DNA. Within this sample are more than 25,000 clones, with about 89% of them counted one time only. Of the sample, roughly 0.59% is held by the ten largest clones.

CDR1 and CDR2 are read off the germline V gene (reference sequence) as GTSNPN and SVGIG. From its cysteine to its phenylalanine, the CDR3 spans 12 amino acids. The kept DNA is CDR3 alone, 36 bases in frame from the first base. Between the V and J ends, shortened by 5 bases and 4 bases respectively, the junction contains 12 bases. Of note for this clone: The antigen it recognizes is unknown. Base qualities are not recorded, but no much larger clone differs from it by a single base.

The V and J segments used are TRBV30 and TRBJ2-7; TRBD1 is possibly the D segment (5 matching bases). The source material was peripheral blood. This TCR was recovered from a woman in her thirties or forties with active or convalescent COVID-19. The CDR3 amino acid sequence is: CAWSGQGYEQYF. The sequenced DNA: TGTGCCTGGTCTGGCCAGGGTTACGAGCAGTACTTC.